Each of the 13 T cell receptor beta chains below was sequenced from the same sample in a study of T cells in Graves' hyperthyroidism and ophthalmopathy. Amplification of TCR beta CDR3 regions used RNA as the template. Carried out on the TCR CDR3, a first-round RT-PCR used the HTBI primer set. TCRdb reanalysed the multiplex PCR reads using MiXCR and keeps one entry per CDR3 protein. The data contain approximately 620,000 distinct CDR3 sequences, 16% of them singletons. The sequencing input was blood. All receptors derive from a woman aged 40 to 50 with Graves' ophthalmopathy.

This clonotype occurred many times. The chain carries TRBV20-1 and TRBJ2-7; 9 bases fit TRBD2. V dropped 3 bases and J dropped 3; count of bases not matched to a gene: 12. CDR3 length equals 16 residues. Per the germline V gene, CDR1 is DFQATT and CDR2 is SNEGSKA (reference sequence). This CDR3 reads CSARIPLAGAFYEQYF. CDR3 in DNA: TGCAGTGCTAGGATTCCTTTAGCGGGAGCCTTCTACGAGCAGTACTTC.

J is TRBJ1-6 and V is TRBV6-2 or TRBV6-3; no reliable D call. The length of the CDR3 is 13 residues. V was shortened by 5 bases and J by 7 bases, with 9 bases between the two germline ends. From germline, CDR1 is MNHEY and CDR2 SVGEGT. CDR3 sequence: CASSRTGNSPLHF. DNA of the CDR3: TGTGCCAGCAGTCGGACGGGAAATTCACCCCTCCACTTT.

This clonotype came up many times. V usage is TRBV7-2 and J usage is TRBJ2-4, with D possibly being TRBD2 (6 bases). The ends were cut back, 5 bases at V and 8 bases at J, with 13 bases in the middle. Germline CDR1 reads SGHTA; CDR2 reads FQGNSA. The CDR3 runs to 13 residues. The DNA of the CDR3 is TGTGCCAGCAGCCTTAGAAGGGAGGACATTCAGTACTTC. Translation gives CASSLRREDIQYF.

The chain uses TRBV7-2 and TRBJ2-5, with TRBD2 matching 10 bases. J was trimmed by 6 bases and V by 5 bases; bases with no gene match: 6. CDR3 length equals 14 residues. Germline V lookup: CDR1 SGHTA, CDR2 FQGNSA. CDR3 loop: CASSRLAGVKTQYF. The CDR3, as DNA: TGTGCCAGCAGCCGCCTAGCGGGGGTAAAGACCCAGTACTTC.

This clonotype was counted many times. This chain joins TRBV18 and TRBJ2-2; D might be TRBD2 (5 bases). The V gene's germline CDR1 is KGHSH and CDR2 LQKENI. The CDR3 is made up of 13 amino acids. Trimming shortened V by 6 bases and J by 5 bases, and 10 bases separated the two germline ends. CDR3 residues: CASSATGTGELFF. CDR3 bases: TGTGCCAGCTCGGCGACGGGGACCGGGGAGCTGTTTTTT.

This clonotype came up a few times. The gene calls are TRBV20-1 and TRBJ1-5; 9 nucleotides agree with TRBD1. The CDR3 has 13 residues. CDR1 DFQATT and CDR2 SNEGSKA come from the germline V gene (reference sequence). Trimming at V came to 3 bases and at J to 5 bases, leaving 2 bases not matched to a gene. In DNA, the CDR3 is TGCAGTGCTAGGAGACAGGGGGATCAGCCCCAGCATTTT. Encoded protein: CSARRQGDQPQHF.

Many counts were recorded for this clonotype. This chain connects TRBV7-9 to TRBJ1-1; unclear D gene. CDR3 length equals 13 residues. The germline V gene has CDR1 SEHNR and CDR2 FQNEAQ (reference sequence). Trimming cost V 2 bases and J 4 bases, with 8 bases left between them. CDR3 nucleotide sequence: TGTGCCAGCAGCTTAAATGAAGGCACTGAAGCTTTCTTT. Translating gives CASSLNEGTEAFF. Variable domain in full (rest from reference TRBV7-9 and TRBJ1-1): DTGVSQNPRHKITKRGQNVTFRCDPISEHNRLYWYRQTLGQGPEFLTYFQNEAQLEKSRLLSDRFSAERPKGSFSTLEIQRTEQGDSAMYLCASSLNEGTEAFFGQGTRLTVV.

There are a few counts of this clonotype. Mismatch with germline at one junction end may stem from a read error. V is TRBV19 and J is TRBJ1-1; 7 bases fit TRBD1. This CDR3 region has 14 residues. Germline assignment: CDR1 LNHDA and CDR2 SQIVND (reference sequence). The CDR3: CASSEVQGVTEALF. The CDR3 bases are TGTGCCAGTAGTGAGGTTCAGGGGGTAACTGAAGCTCTCTTT.

The CDR3 DNA is TGCAGCGTTGAGCAACAGGGAGTTTTCGGGACCCAGTACTTC. Translation: CSVEQQGVFGTQYF. This chain uses TRBV29-1 with TRBJ2-5; perhaps TRBD1 as D (6 bases). Germline lookup yields CDR1 SQVTM and CDR2 ANQGSEA. The CDR3 has 14 residues. Trimming removed 3 bases at V and 7 bases at J, with 18 bases between.

The J gene is TRBJ2-7, the V gene TRBV7-6; D is possibly TRBD1 (6 bases). The CDR3 length is 15 residues. Germline V gene data show CDR1 as SGHVS and CDR2 as FNYEAQ. V gave up 5 bases and J gave up 3 bases, with 17 bases separating them. CDR3 residues: CASSPQQDSLYEQYF. CDR3 bases: TGTGCCAGCAGCCCCCAACAGGACAGCCTCTACGAGCAGTACTTC.

This clonotype was recorded a few times. The chain employs TRBV6-2 or TRBV6-3 and TRBJ2-7; 8 positions match TRBD2. The germline V gene has CDR1 MNHEY and CDR2 SVGEGT. The V and J ends lost 4 bases and 1 base, in that order; junction bases with no gene match: 3. CDR3 length: 14 amino acids. The CDR3, as DNA: TGTGCCAGCAGTTTTAGCGGGGATTCCTACGAGCAGTACTTC. Its translation is CASSFSGDSYEQYF.

This clonotype has at least ten counts. V gene TRBV18 combines with J gene TRBJ2-1, with 7 bases fitting TRBD1. Losses at the gene ends were 0 bases for V and 3 bases for J; bases not matched to a gene: 5. The germline gives CDR1 KGHSH, CDR2 LQKENI. CDR3 size: 16 residues. This chain's CDR3 is CASSPPGQANYNEQFF. DNA for the CDR3: TGTGCCAGCTCACCACCCGGACAGGCGAACTACAATGAGCAGTTCTTC.

Worth noting for this clonotype: This may stem from a read error, because a much larger clone lies one nucleotide away. The chain carries TRBV6-2 or TRBV6-3 and TRBJ1-1; D gene uncertain. Per the germline V gene, CDR1 is MNHEY and CDR2 is SVGEGT. The V end was cut by 3 bases, the J end by 1 base, with 9 bases between. The CDR3 runs to 14 residues. CDR3 region: CASSYFVGNTEAFF. The CDR3 DNA is TGTGCCAGCAGTTATTTCGTGGGGAACACTGAAGCTTTCTTT.